The clone carrying this T cell receptor beta chain was detected only a few times. The data were obtained in a study of identical twins. TCRdb called the 5' RACE reads again in MiXCR, with one record for every CDR3 protein. Found here are about 20,000 distinct CDR3 sequences, around 70% of them singletons; the top ten hold 5.5% to 6%. The CDR3 length is 18 residues. The germline V gene encodes CDR1 LGHDT and CDR2 YNNKEL (reference sequence). The junction had 13 bases not matched to a gene; V was cut back by 4 bases and J by 4 bases. All donors were healthy, and all were Caucasian. Specimen: memory (CD45RO+) T cells sorted from blood. The genes are TRBV3-1 and TRBJ2-1; 10 nucleotides match TRBD1. This clonotype was obtained from a woman between 18 and 29 years old in good health. This table probably holds off-target reads from a library built for another chain. The CDR3: CASSPTGGIGSGYNEQFF. For the CDR3, the DNA is TGTGCCAGCAGCCCGACAGGGGGCATTGGGTCTGGGTACAATGAGCAGTTCTTC.